This T cell receptor beta chain originates from a study of T-cell memory formation after mild COVID-19. Whole-study results and caveats: Shrinking CD4+ clones were chiefly CM and EM; CD8+ ones were chiefly EMRA. Clones from the second wave (peaking day 37) had unconfirmed SARS-CoV-2 specificity. Some clones that responded were present in memory (sampled pre-infection), which suggests cross-reactive memory joined.

5'RACE, which relied on constant-segment primers, yielded TCR alpha and TCR beta cDNA libraries carrying sample barcodes and UMIs. TCRdb recomputed calls from the 5' RACE reads with MiXCR, one row per CDR3 protein. The data hold over 500,000 distinct CDR3 sequences, with approximately 15% observed a single time. This clonotype turned up a few times. The antigen is undetermined. Germline trimming cut 1 base from V and 3 bases from J; bases unmatched to any gene: 6. Germline V lookup: CDR1 SEHNR, CDR2 FQNEAQ (reference sequence). CDR3 length: 17 amino acids. Sequencing was carried out using PBMCs or a T cell subset sorted from them (not recorded which). This receptor was taken from an adult woman who had mild COVID-19 (a few samples of this study predate the infection). Cell type and time point are not known. The chain uses TRBV7-9 and TRBJ1-5; 10 nucleotides agree with TRBD1. CDR3 sequence: CASSLGPTGGPNQPQHF. CDR3 DNA: TGTGCCAGCAGCTTAGGCCCGACAGGGGGCCCCAATCAGCCCCAGCATTTT.